This passage covers 24 T cell receptor beta chains from one sample sequenced in a study of Graves' ophthalmopathy and Graves' hyperthyroidism. Amplification of TCR beta CDR3 regions used RNA transcripts. Second-round multiplex PCR came after a first-round RT-PCR that employed HTBI primers. TCRdb recomputed calls from the multiplex PCR reads with MiXCR, one row per CDR3 protein. The sample lists roughly 350,000 distinct CDR3 sequences, about 17% seen once, with around 2.4% in the top ten. Specimen: peripheral blood. The receptors were sampled from an adult woman with stable Graves' hyperthyroidism.

At least ten counts were recorded for this clonotype. The CDR3 sequence is CASRSYREPETQYF. The CDR3 coding sequence is TGTGCCAGCAGATCATACAGGGAACCAGAGACCCAGTACTTC. The chain links TRBV7-9 to TRBJ2-5; the D gene is possibly TRBD1 (6 bases). With 6 bases removed from V and 4 bases from J, the gap between germline ends came to 15 bases. Per the germline V gene, CDR1 is SEHNR and CDR2 is FQNEAQ (reference sequence). This CDR3 comprises 14 residues. The full variable domain, completed using reference TRBV7-9 and TRBJ2-5, is DTGVSQNPRHKITKRGQNVTFRCDPISEHNRLYWYRQTLGQGPEFLTYFQNEAQLEKSRLLSDRFSAERPKGSFSTLEIQRTEQGDSAMYLCASRSYREPETQYFGPGTRLLVL.

The sample holds many counts of this clonotype. The gene calls are TRBV6-2 or TRBV6-3 and TRBJ1-5; D is possibly TRBD1 (6 bases). Germline values: CDR1 MNHEY, CDR2 SVGEGT. Trimming took off 0 bases at V and 7 bases at J, with 25 bases between the two ends. This CDR3 is built from 19 residues. The DNA for the CDR3 is TGTGCCAGCAGTTACTCAGGGCATCGACAGGTCACGAAGGGGCAGCCCCAGCATTTT. Translating it yields CASSYSGHRQVTKGQPQHF.

This clonotype has a count of ten or more. V and J are TRBV12-3 or TRBV12-4 and TRBJ2-7; TRBD1 agrees at 7 bases. V lost 3 bases to trimming and J lost 5 bases; unmatched junction nucleotides: 13. This CDR3 is 16 amino acids long. This chain's CDR3 is CASSFSRPGQIHEQYF. The CDR3 nucleotides read TGTGCCAGCAGTTTTTCAAGACCGGGACAGATCCACGAGCAGTACTTC.

This clonotype occurred many times. This chain joins TRBV5-6 and TRBJ1-5, with D perhaps matching TRBD1 (5 bases). This CDR3 has 18 amino acids. The germline V and J ends were trimmed by 4 bases and 0 bases, with 20 bases remaining between them. Germline V gene sequence: CDR1 SGHDT, CDR2 YYEEEE. CDR3 loop: CASSPWGEQVNSNQPQHF. The CDR3 DNA reads TGTGCCAGCAGCCCTTGGGGGGAACAAGTAAATAGCAATCAGCCCCAGCATTTT. The whole variable domain, filled in from reference TRBV5-6 and TRBJ1-5, reads DAGVTQSPTHLIKTRGQQVTLRCSPKSGHDTVSWYQQALGQGPQFIFQYYEEEERQRGNFPDRFSGHQFPNYSSELNVNALLLGDSALYLCASSPWGEQVNSNQPQHFGDGTRLSIL.

This chain joins TRBV19 and TRBJ2-4; D might be TRBD1 or TRBD2, each matching 6 bases. CDR3 length: 15 residues. Germline V gene data show CDR1 as LNHDA and CDR2 as SQIVND (reference sequence). Trimming removed 3 bases from V and 5 bases from J, with 14 bases in between. The CDR3 region is CASSIAGHLQNIQYF. CDR3 nucleotides: TGTGCCAGTAGTATTGCGGGACACCTCCAAAACATTCAGTACTTC.

This clonotype was counted many times. The chain joins TRBV20-1 to TRBJ2-7, with TRBD1 matching over 9 bases. Germline CDR1 and CDR2: DFQATT and SNEGSKA (reference sequence). The CDR3 runs to 13 residues. V was pared by 6 bases and J by 2 bases, with 5 bases of the junction left unmatched. The CDR3 DNA is TGCAGTGCCCTACAGGGGGCGGCCTACGAGCAGTACTTC. It codes for CSALQGAAYEQYF.

This clonotype was recorded at least ten times. This rearrangement joins TRBV28 to TRBJ1-5; TRBD1 agrees at 9 bases. Germline CDR1 and CDR2: MDHEN and SYDVKM. The CDR3 spans 15 residues. With 1 base clipped from V and 7 bases from J, the junction kept 5 bases outside the gene matches. The CDR3 DNA reads TGTGCCAGCAGTTTATCCGGACAGGGGTCCCAGCCCCAGCATTTT. This encodes CASSLSGQGSQPQHF.

This clonotype has ten or more counts. The J gene is TRBJ2-7, the V gene TRBV5-1; TRBD2 aligns across 11 bases. The CDR3 spans 15 residues. Germline lookup yields CDR1 SGHRS and CDR2 YFSETQ. Germline trimming cut 4 bases from V and 5 bases from J; bases unmatched to any gene: 8. CDR3 sequence (DNA): TGCGCCAGCAGCCCCACTAGCGGGAGAATCGACGAGCAGTACTTC. Translating gives CASSPTSGRIDEQYF.

This clonotype was counted many times. The junction does not match germline at one end; this may be a read error. The chain couples TRBV15 to TRBJ2-6, with D unresolved. The CDR3 sequence is 16 residues long. Germline V lookup: CDR1 LNHNV, CDR2 YYDKDF (reference sequence). The CDR3 nucleotides are TGTGCCATCAGCAGAGCGATACCCTCTGGGGCCAACGTCCTGACTTTC. It is translated as CAISRAIPSGANVLTF.

This clonotype came up many times. The chain uses TRBV7-2 and TRBJ2-7; D might be TRBD2 (6 bases). V lost 8 bases and J 3 bases, leaving 20 bases between the germline ends. CDR3 length equals 15 residues. Germline loops: CDR1 SGHTA, CDR2 FQGNSA. The CDR3 reads CASGSRGTDYYEQYF. CDR3 sequence (DNA): TGTGCCAGCGGATCCCGCGGGACTGATTACTACGAGCAGTACTTC.

This clonotype was counted many times. V is TRBV28 and J is TRBJ2-5; D not certain. Germline CDR1 is MDHEN and CDR2 is SYDVKM. The V and J ends lost 4 bases and 1 base respectively, with 16 bases between them. The CDR3 extends over 16 amino acids. The CDR3: CASSSWGLQGQETQYF. The CDR3 coding sequence is TGTGCCAGCAGTTCCTGGGGTCTTCAAGGCCAAGAGACCCAGTACTTC.

This clonotype was found many times. The chain couples TRBV28 to TRBJ2-7; the D gene is possibly TRBD2 (5 bases). With 5 bases removed from V and 6 bases from J, the gap between germline ends came to 11 bases. Germline-derived CDR1 and CDR2 are MDHEN and SYDVKM. The CDR3 is made up of 12 amino acids. CDR3 in DNA: TGTGCCAGCAGTCTCCTCGGACTCGAGCAGTACTTC. This sequence encodes CASSLLGLEQYF.

The V call is TRBV6-1, the J call TRBJ2-2; D tentatively reads TRBD1 or TRBD2 (5 bases each). Germline CDR1 is MNHNS and CDR2 is SASEGT. V was cut by 7 bases and J by 6 bases, with 21 bases left in between. The CDR3 loop spans 16 amino acids. The CDR3: CASTPPEASRAGELFF. Here the CDR3 DNA reads TGTGCCAGCACCCCGCCGGAAGCTAGCAGGGCCGGGGAGCTGTTTTTT.

About this clonotype itself: Since a much larger clone is just one base distant, this may be a read error. The CDR3 end shows no conserved phenylalanine or tryptophan, and so a read error is likely. The V and J genes are TRBV20-1 and TRBJ1-5; D ambiguous. The germline V and J ends were trimmed by 1 base and 0 bases, with 13 bases remaining between them. The length of the CDR3 is 16 residues. CDR1 is DFQATT and CDR2 is SNEGSKA in the germline V gene (reference sequence). CDR3 DNA sequence: TGCAGTGCTAGAGGTCTGACGGCTTTTAGCAATCAGCCCCAGCATTTA. This encodes CSARGLTAFSNQPQHL.

This clonotype was picked up many times. The chain links TRBV5-1 to TRBJ2-5; possible D gene TRBD1, 5 bases. Germline assignment: CDR1 SGHRS and CDR2 YFSETQ. The CDR3 is 16 residues long. The V gene lost 1 base and the J gene lost 5 bases, with 18 bases spanning the gap. Written as DNA, the CDR3 is TGCGCCAGCAGCTTGAACGGCAGGGCCCCGGAGGAGACCCAGTACTTC. It is translated as CASSLNGRAPEETQYF.

In this sample, this clonotype is medium-sized. CDR3 DNA: TGTGCCAGCAGCTTAGGTTCCGGGTCCATCTACGAGCAGTACTTC. As protein: CASSLGSGSIYEQYF. The gene calls are TRBV7-8 and TRBJ2-7; the D is unclear. V lost 1 base and J lost 3, with 13 bases in between. Germline loops: CDR1 SGHVS, CDR2 FQNEAQ. This CDR3 is built from 15 residues.

This clonotype was counted a few times. The J gene is TRBJ2-7, the V gene TRBV5-1, with 14 bases aligning to TRBD2. CDR3 size: 17 residues. In germline, CDR1 is SGHRS, CDR2 YFSETQ. Unmatched junction bases numbered 4, after V lost 2 bases and J lost 0 bases. The CDR3 region has the DNA TGCGCCAGCAGCTTCACAGGGACTAGCGGGAGCTCCTACGAGCAGTACTTC. This encodes CASSFTGTSGSSYEQYF.

This clonotype was seen repeatedly, ten times or more. The rearrangement uses TRBV7-2 and TRBJ1-2, with 8 bases identical to TRBD1. Germline trimming cut 5 bases from V and 4 bases from J; bases unmatched to any gene: 12. Germline V gene lookup returns CDR1 SGHTA and CDR2 FQGNSA. CDR3 length: 16 amino acids. The CDR3, as DNA: TGTGCCAGCAGCCTAGTCGGCAGGGGGCGCGTCTATGGCTACACCTTC. It codes for CASSLVGRGRVYGYTF.

Many counts were recorded for this clonotype. The rearrangement joins TRBV27 to TRBJ1-2; D may be TRBD1 (6 bases). Germline assignment: CDR1 MNHEY and CDR2 SMNVEV (reference sequence). The length of the CDR3 is 15 residues. Trimming took 2 bases from V and 2 from J, leaving 12 bases between them. CDR3 region: CASSLTQGLNYGYTF. CDR3 DNA sequence: TGTGCCAGCAGTTTAACACAGGGACTCAACTATGGCTACACCTTC.

This clonotype has at least ten counts. The chain joins TRBV25-1 to TRBJ2-5; no firm D call. The CDR3 extends over 11 amino acids. Germline values: CDR1 MGHDK, CDR2 SYGVNS. Deletions cut 2 bases from V and 9 bases from J, with 7 bases between. The CDR3 sequence: CASSEGISQYF. Written as DNA, the CDR3 is TGTGCCAGCAGTGAAGGGATTTCCCAGTACTTC. The full variable domain, its missing parts supplied by reference TRBV25-1 and TRBJ2-5, is EADIYQTPRYLVIGTGKKITLECSQTMGHDKMYWYQQDPGMELHLIHYSYGVNSTEKGDLSSESTVSRIRTEHFPLTLESARPSHTSQYLCASSEGISQYFGPGTRLLVL.

This clonotype has ten or more counts. This chain connects TRBV7-2 to TRBJ2-7; 8 bases match TRBD2. This CDR3 has 15 residues. Germline CDR1 SGHTA, CDR2 FQGNSA. The trim removed 1 base at V and 4 bases at J, leaving 6 bases unmatched. The CDR3 nucleotides read TGTGCCAGCAGCTTAGAAGTAGCGGGAAAGTACGAGCAGTACTTC. Translating gives CASSLEVAGKYEQYF.

This clonotype was recorded once. The V call is TRBV7-2, the J call TRBJ2-7, with 10 bases identical to TRBD2. The trim removed 6 bases at V and 4 bases at J, leaving 9 bases unmatched. Germline lookup yields CDR1 SGHTA and CDR2 FQGNSA. The CDR3 contains 15 residues. CDR3 sequence: CASSQPGLASYEQYF. The CDR3 coding sequence is TGTGCCAGCAGTCAGCCGGGACTAGCGTCATACGAGCAGTACTTC.

The table lists this clonotype with many counts. This chain joins TRBV6-2 or TRBV6-3 and TRBJ1-1; D is possibly TRBD1 (5 bases). V shed 6 bases and J shed 0 bases, with 14 bases lying between them. Germline CDR1 and CDR2: MNHEY and SVGEGT. This CDR3 is 15 amino acids long. The CDR3 reads CASSNRRGMNTEAFF. The DNA of the CDR3 is TGTGCCAGCAGCAACCGAAGGGGTATGAACACTGAAGCTTTCTTT.

Many counts were recorded for this clonotype. The chain couples TRBV12-3 or TRBV12-4 to TRBJ1-5; D perhaps matches TRBD1 (5 bases). The V and J ends lost 6 bases and 5 bases respectively, with 8 bases between them. CDR3 length: 12 amino acids. The CDR3, as DNA: TGTGCCAGCAGGGGGGGGGATCAGCCCCAGCATTTT. Translating gives CASRGGDQPQHF.